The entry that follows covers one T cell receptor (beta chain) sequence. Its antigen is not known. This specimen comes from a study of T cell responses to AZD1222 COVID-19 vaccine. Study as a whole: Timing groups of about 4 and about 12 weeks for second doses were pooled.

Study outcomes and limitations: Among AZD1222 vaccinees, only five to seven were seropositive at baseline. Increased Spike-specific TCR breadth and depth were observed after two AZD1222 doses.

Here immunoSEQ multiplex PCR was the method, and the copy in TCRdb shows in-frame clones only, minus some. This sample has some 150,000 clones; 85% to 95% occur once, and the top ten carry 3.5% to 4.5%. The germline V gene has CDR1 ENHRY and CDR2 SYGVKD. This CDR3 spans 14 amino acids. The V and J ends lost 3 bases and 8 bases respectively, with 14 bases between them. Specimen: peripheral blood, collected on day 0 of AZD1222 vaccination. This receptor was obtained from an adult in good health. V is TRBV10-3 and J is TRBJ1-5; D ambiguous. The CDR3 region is CAISDSRERKPQHF. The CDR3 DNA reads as TGTGCCATCAGTGATTCAAGGGAAAGGAAGCCCCAGCATTTT.